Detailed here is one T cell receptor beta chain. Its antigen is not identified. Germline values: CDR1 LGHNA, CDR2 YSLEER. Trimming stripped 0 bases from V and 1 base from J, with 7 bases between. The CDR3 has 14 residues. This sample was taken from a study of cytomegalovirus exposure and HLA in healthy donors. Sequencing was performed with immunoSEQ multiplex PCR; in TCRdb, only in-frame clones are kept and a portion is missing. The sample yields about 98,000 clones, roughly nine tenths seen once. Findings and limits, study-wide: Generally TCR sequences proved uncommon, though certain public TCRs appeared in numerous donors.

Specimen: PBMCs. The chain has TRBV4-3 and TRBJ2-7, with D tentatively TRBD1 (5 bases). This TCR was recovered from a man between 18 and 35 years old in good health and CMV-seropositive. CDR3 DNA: TGCGCCAGCAGCCAAGATCGACAGTCCTACGAGCAGTACTTC. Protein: CASSQDRQSYEQYF.